This record looks at one T cell receptor (beta chain) sequence and its context. This entry belongs to a study of shared clonotypes between healthy human individuals. CDR3 length: 14 residues. V was pared by 5 bases and J by 1 base, with 11 bases between. CDR1 SEHNR and CDR2 FQNEAQ come from the germline V gene (reference sequence). Genomic DNA per cell subset filled all wells of several immunoSEQ plates. Libraries were prepared by immunoSEQ multiplex PCR; TCRdb keeps only in-frame clonotypes and omits some of them. The table lists roughly 1,500,000 clones, 98% of them singletons. The genes are TRBV7-9 and TRBJ1-2; TRBD1 is a possible D gene (6 bases). Sequenced material: naive CD4+ T cells sorted from blood. Subset here: CD45RA+ positively selected. The sequence came from a man aged 25 to 45 in good health. CDR3 amino acids: CASSPNRDNYGYTF. In DNA form, the CDR3 reads TGTGCCAGCAGCCCCAACAGGGATAACTATGGCTACACCTTC.